The 32 T cell receptor beta chains below come from one sample, sequenced in a study of response to subunit inactivated influenza vaccine. TCRdb itself ran the RT-PCR reads through MiXCR, one entry per CDR3 protein. The sample consists of 490,000 or so distinct CDR3 sequences, less than 10% of them appearing once. The source was PBMCs from blood, collected about 23 months after vaccination. The receptors derive from a man between 50 and 75 years old who received an inactivated influenza vaccine.

This clonotype was seen more than once but under ten times. The genes are TRBV6-5 and TRBJ2-1; D ambiguous. The germline V and J ends were trimmed by 0 bases and 7 bases, with 10 bases remaining between them. The CDR3 covers 14 residues. Looked up from germline, CDR1 is MNHEY and CDR2 is SVGAGI. This CDR3 reads CASSYSYRQNEQFF. CDR3 nucleotides: TGTGCCAGCAGTTACTCGTACAGACAAAATGAGCAGTTCTTC.

The chain is built from TRBV20-1 and TRBJ2-7; 9 nucleotides align to TRBD2. CDR1 and CDR2 (germline): DFQATT, SNEGSKA (reference sequence). CDR3 size: 15 residues. V lost 3 bases and J lost 5; bases outside the gene matches: 11. The CDR3 nucleotides read TGCAGTGCTAGGCCCGGGACTAGCACCAGGGACGAGCAGTACTTC. Translated, it gives CSARPGTSTRDEQYF.

This clonotype occurred a few times. V is TRBV14 and J is TRBJ2-7; TRBD2 matches 8 bases. Trimming took 4 bases from V and 4 from J; bases not matched to a gene: 9. CDR1 and CDR2 from the germline V gene are SGHDN and FVKESK. The CDR3 is 15 residues long. In nucleotides, the CDR3 is TGTGCCAGCAGCCGCCGTGCAAGCGGGGGTTACGAGCAGTACTTC. It codes for CASSRRASGGYEQYF.

This clonotype was seen more than once but under ten times. The V gene is TRBV20-1, the J gene TRBJ2-5; 10 bases are a match to TRBD2. Germline CDR1 reads DFQATT; CDR2 reads SNEGSKA (reference sequence). This CDR3 comprises 16 residues. V gave up 2 bases and J gave up 4 bases; unmatched junction bases: 10. The chain's CDR3 is CSARLAGAGAGETQYF. In DNA, the CDR3 is TGCAGTGCTAGACTAGCGGGAGCAGGAGCGGGAGAGACCCAGTACTTC.

This clonotype was detected only a few times. This rearrangement joins TRBV28 to TRBJ1-2, with D possibly matching TRBD1 (6 bases). Germline V gene lookup returns CDR1 MDHEN and CDR2 SYDVKM. The CDR3 contains 13 residues. V was clipped by 6 bases and J by 3 bases, with 11 bases between them. For the CDR3, the DNA is TGTGCCAGCAGCGCACAGGGACACTATGGCTACACCTTC. Its translation: CASSAQGHYGYTF.

Here the CDR3 DNA reads TGTGCCAGCAGCATCACCTCCGAGGTTTATGGCTACACCTTC. Translating gives CASSITSEVYGYTF. The chain employs TRBV7-2 and TRBJ1-2; D gene unclear. This CDR3 is 14 amino acids long. The germline V gene has CDR1 SGHTA and CDR2 FQGNSA. Between the trimmed V and J ends, which lost 5 bases and 5 bases, there was a span of 15 bases.

This clonotype came up many times. V is TRBV20-1 and J is TRBJ2-7; 8 nucleotides line up with TRBD2. CDR3 size: 15 residues. The junction had 7 bases not matched to a gene; V was cut back by 3 bases and J by 0 bases. CDR1 and CDR2 (germline): DFQATT, SNEGSKA (reference sequence). In nucleotides, the CDR3 is TGCAGTGCTAGTAGCAGCGGGGGTAGCTCCTACGAGCAGTACTTC. This encodes CSASSSGGSSYEQYF.

This clonotype turned up a few times. In DNA form, the CDR3 reads TGCAGCGTTGATATGGTTCGGCTAGAAGGAACAGATACGCAGTATTTT. As protein: CSVDMVRLEGTDTQYF. The chain couples TRBV29-1 to TRBJ2-3; D is unclear. V lost 3 bases and J 3 bases, leaving 19 bases between the germline ends. The CDR3 runs 16 residues. Germline V gene sequence: CDR1 SQVTM, CDR2 ANQGSEA.

V usage is TRBV6-5 and J usage is TRBJ1-1; 7 nucleotides align to TRBD1. V was clipped by 0 bases and J by 0 bases; unmatched bases: 1. Germline V gene data show CDR1 as MNHEY and CDR2 as SVGAGI. The CDR3 sequence is 15 residues long. The CDR3 region has the DNA TGTGCCAGCAGTTACTCGGGACAGATGAACACTGAAGCTTTCTTT. Encoded protein: CASSYSGQMNTEAFF.

This clonotype was recorded a few times. This sequence joins TRBV4-3 and TRBJ2-3; 8 bases align to TRBD1. J lost 6 bases, V lost 4 bases, and 9 bases had no gene match. Per the germline V gene, CDR1 is LGHNA and CDR2 is YSLEER. The CDR3 totals 15 residues. CDR3 region: CASSRRDRNGDTQYF. The CDR3 coding sequence is TGCGCCAGCAGCCGAAGGGACAGGAATGGGGATACGCAGTATTTT.

This clonotype turned up a few times. The chain employs TRBV20-1 and TRBJ2-2; 9 bases agree with TRBD2. From germline, CDR1 is DFQATT and CDR2 SNEGSKA (reference sequence). This CDR3 has 16 amino acids. V lost 0 bases, J lost 1 base, and 3 bases stayed unmatched. This CDR3 is CSARDASGKNTGELFF. In DNA, the CDR3 is TGCAGTGCTAGAGATGCTAGCGGGAAGAACACCGGGGAGCTGTTTTTT.

This clonotype was detected a few times. This chain links TRBV5-1 with TRBJ2-7, with D possibly TRBD1 on 6 matching bases. CDR1 is SGHRS, CDR2 YFSETQ, per germline. V was pared by 4 bases and J by 0 bases, with 11 bases between. CDR3 size: 14 residues. In DNA form, the CDR3 reads TGCGCCAGCAGCCCCAACAGGGACTCCTACGAGCAGTACTTC. This encodes CASSPNRDSYEQYF.

This clonotype was recorded at least ten times. The rearrangement links TRBV20-1 to TRBJ2-2, with D possibly called TRBD1 or TRBD2 (6 bases each). Germline lookup yields CDR1 DFQATT and CDR2 SNEGSKA (reference sequence). The CDR3 runs 15 residues. Trimming removed 3 bases from V and 0 bases from J, with 11 bases in between. CDR3 residues: CSARGGHANTGELFF. As DNA, the CDR3 is TGCAGTGCTAGGGGGGGCCACGCGAACACCGGGGAGCTGTTTTTT.

The rearrangement joins TRBV11-2 to TRBJ1-1, with 8 bases lining up with TRBD1. The ends lost 6 bases at V and 11 bases at J; junction bases unmatched: 11. The CDR3 is made up of 13 amino acids. Per the germline V gene, CDR1 is SGHAT and CDR2 is FQNNGV. CDR3 region: CASSGQGWSRAFF. In DNA, the CDR3 is TGTGCCAGCAGTGGACAGGGATGGAGTCGGGCTTTCTTT.

A few counts support this clonotype. The chain combines TRBV5-1 with TRBJ2-5; 11 nucleotides line up with TRBD2. The germline CDR1 and CDR2 sequences are SGHRS and YFSETQ. J lost 5 bases, V lost 3 bases, and 6 bases had no gene match. CDR3 length: 15 amino acids. The CDR3 DNA reads TGCGCCAGCAGCTCGGGACTAGCGGATGGGGAGACCCAGTACTTC. This gives the protein CASSSGLADGETQYF.

This clonotype was detected a few times. The rearrangement joins TRBV29-1 to TRBJ2-7; 8 nucleotides agree with TRBD2. CDR3 length: 13 amino acids. Germline loops: CDR1 SQVTM, CDR2 ANQGSEA. Trimming at V came to 6 bases and at J to 1 base, leaving 5 bases not matched to a gene. CDR3 in amino acids: CSVLAGSSYEQYF. For the CDR3, the DNA is TGCAGCGTGTTAGCGGGAAGTTCCTACGAGCAGTACTTC.

This clonotype was recorded many times. The chain couples TRBV20-1 to TRBJ2-1; 13 bases are a match to TRBD2. This CDR3 contains 14 residues. J was trimmed by 8 bases and V by 5 bases; bases with no gene match: 6. The V gene's germline CDR1 is DFQATT and CDR2 SNEGSKA (reference sequence). Written as DNA, the CDR3 is TGCAGTGCTCTACTAGCGGGAGGGGTTGATGAGCAGTTCTTC. Translated: CSALLAGGVDEQFF.

This clonotype appeared many times. The rearrangement uses TRBV20-1 and TRBJ2-7; 8 positions match TRBD1. The CDR3 covers 13 residues. From germline, CDR1 is DFQATT and CDR2 SNEGSKA (reference sequence). Trimming took 5 bases from V and 3 from J; bases not matched to a gene: 6. The CDR3 protein is CSAPDRDGYEQYF. The CDR3 DNA reads TGCAGTGCTCCGGACAGGGACGGCTACGAGCAGTACTTC.

This clonotype showed up just a few times. The rearrangement uses TRBV3-1 and TRBJ2-5; D call uncertain. The CDR3 runs to 13 residues. The germline gives CDR1 LGHDT, CDR2 YNNKEL (reference sequence). V was clipped by 2 bases and J by 4 bases, with 8 bases between them. CDR3 sequence (DNA): TGTGCCAGCAGCCAACATGTTCCAGAGACCCAGTACTTC. This gives the protein CASSQHVPETQYF.

There are many counts of this clonotype. The J gene is TRBJ2-7, the V gene TRBV7-8, with 9 bases that match TRBD2. CDR3 length equals 12 residues. The germline CDR1 and CDR2 sequences are SGHVS and FQNEAQ. V gave up 11 bases and J gave up 5 bases; unmatched junction bases: 7. Written as DNA, the CDR3 is TGTGCCTCAGGTAGCGGGAGCCACGAGCAGTACTTC. This sequence encodes CASGSGSHEQYF.

The chain couples TRBV20-1 to TRBJ1-1; D gene unclear. Germline CDR1 and CDR2: DFQATT and SNEGSKA (reference sequence). This CDR3 region has 13 residues. Trimming removed 3 bases from V and 0 bases from J, with 8 bases in between. The CDR3 nucleotides are TGCAGTGCTAGCGAAAACATGAACACTGAAGCTTTCTTT. Amino acid sequence: CSASENMNTEAFF.

This chain uses TRBV10-3 with TRBJ2-1, with 16 bases that match TRBD2. There are 17 residues in the CDR3. Germline CDR1 ENHRY, CDR2 SYGVKD. V was clipped by 7 bases and J by 2 bases; unmatched bases: 5. The CDR3 is CAIKYGTSGRAYNEQFF. CDR3 DNA sequence: TGTGCCATCAAATACGGGACTAGCGGGAGGGCCTACAATGAGCAGTTCTTC.

This clonotype was counted ten times or more. This chain connects TRBV6-1 to TRBJ2-3; no reliable D call. Germline V gene sequence: CDR1 MNHNS, CDR2 SASEGT. Trimming removed 6 bases at V and 1 base at J, with 14 bases between. The CDR3 runs 15 residues. The CDR3 region has the DNA TGTGCCAGCAGCCTATCCAAACGGGGCACAGATACGCAGTATTTT. This codes for CASSLSKRGTDTQYF.

In this sample, this clonotype turned up many times. The chain couples TRBV6-2 or TRBV6-3 to TRBJ1-1; unclear D gene. CDR3 length: 12 amino acids. Germline loops: CDR1 MNHEY, CDR2 SVGEGT. Trimming shortened V by 6 bases and J by 6 bases, and 11 bases separated the two germline ends. The CDR3 DNA follows: TGTGCCAGCAGCCTTGTATACTCTGAAGCTTTCTTT. As protein: CASSLVYSEAFF.

This clonotype has just a few counts. This chain connects TRBV11-1 to TRBJ2-7; 10 bases are a match to TRBD1. Trimming removed 1 base from V and 6 bases from J; junction bases left unmatched: 9. The CDR3 covers 16 residues. Germline V gene data show CDR1 as SGHAT and CDR2 as FQDESV (reference sequence). CDR3 nucleotide sequence: TGTGCCAGCAGCTTAGTCCGAGACAGGGGGCAAGGCGAGCAGTACTTC. It specifies CASSLVRDRGQGEQYF.

The chain carries TRBV7-6 and TRBJ1-1; no firm D call. V was clipped by 4 bases and J by 4 bases, with 10 bases between them. The length of the CDR3 is 13 residues. Germline V CDR1 and CDR2: SGHVS, FNYEAQ. The CDR3 DNA reads as TGTGCCAGCAGCTCCACCCCGGGCACTGAAGCTTTCTTT. Amino acid sequence: CASSSTPGTEAFF.

This clonotype was picked up many times. V gene TRBV10-3 combines with J gene TRBJ2-3; D unclear. CDR3 length: 15 residues. Trimming took off 6 bases at V and 0 bases at J, with 13 bases between the two ends. Germline V CDR1 and CDR2: ENHRY, SYGVKD. For the CDR3, the DNA is TGTGCCATCAGCCCAAGGACGTCTAGCACAGATACGCAGTATTTT. It encodes CAISPRTSSTDTQYF.

This clonotype was observed at least ten times. This chain joins TRBV5-1 and TRBJ2-3; a weak D match, TRBD2 (5 bases). Germline-derived CDR1 and CDR2 are SGHRS and YFSETQ. The CDR3 extends over 15 amino acids. V dropped 5 bases and J dropped 2 bases, with 15 bases sitting between them. The chain's CDR3 is CASSRSAGNTDTQYF. The CDR3 DNA reads as TGCGCCAGCAGTCGTAGCGCCGGGAACACAGATACGCAGTATTTT.

There are many counts of this clonotype. J is TRBJ2-3 and V is TRBV20-1; the D gene is possibly TRBD2 (5 bases). Germline V CDR1 and CDR2: DFQATT, SNEGSKA (reference sequence). The CDR3 is made up of 13 amino acids. Trimming left V 3 bases short and J 2 bases short, with 9 bases between. The CDR3 region has the DNA TGCAGTGCTAGCGGGATTAACACAGATACGCAGTATTTT. It encodes CSASGINTDTQYF.

This clonotype was counted ten times or more. The J gene is TRBJ1-6, the V gene TRBV12-3 or TRBV12-4; the D gene is possibly TRBD1 (5 bases). V was trimmed by 2 bases and J by 5 bases, leaving 16 bases between them. The CDR3 is 17 amino acids. The CDR3 nucleotides read TGTGCCAGCAGTTTACGGGCCCGGGACGGGAATAATTCACCCCTCCACTTT. It translates to CASSLRARDGNNSPLHF.

This clonotype was seen more than once but under ten times. The rearrangement links TRBV6-2 or TRBV6-3 to TRBJ2-5; D may be TRBD1 (6 bases). This CDR3 comprises 13 residues. Trimming took off 4 bases at V and 4 bases at J, with 10 bases between the two ends. CDR1 and CDR2 (germline): MNHEY, SVGEGT. The CDR3 loop is CASSLNRAETQYF. The CDR3 nucleotides are TGTGCCAGCAGTTTAAACAGGGCAGAGACCCAGTACTTC.

The chain couples TRBV28 to TRBJ2-7; maybe TRBD1 (7 bases). Trimming pared 3 bases from V and 5 bases from J, leaving 14 bases between. CDR1 and CDR2 (germline): MDHEN, SYDVKM. The CDR3 is 14 amino acids. The CDR3 DNA is TGTGCCAGCAGTTTCGGCAGGGGGAGGAACGAGCAGTACTTC. This codes for CASSFGRGRNEQYF.